Listed below are T cell receptor beta chains from one sample, sequenced in a study of Ad26.COV2.S vaccination and SARS-CoV-2 variants. Sequencing was performed with immunoSEQ multiplex PCR; in TCRdb, only in-frame clones are kept and a portion is missing. The sample carries approximately 480,000 clones, around 88% recorded once. Sequenced here: peripheral blood, sampled in a trial of Ad26.COV2.S vaccine versus placebo. The source of these receptors is a person between 18 and 65 years old who received the Ad26.COV2.S COVID-19 vaccine or a placebo. CDR3s include the opening cysteine and the closing phenylalanine or tryptophan. D genes are given only for firm matches. The size of a clone is reported for some rows only, either as once, few or many, or as a class for expanded clones.

j_call,v_call,clone_size,d_call,cdr3_aa,cdr3_nt
TRBJ1-2,TRBV30,NA,NA,CAWSVRGESGYTF,TGTGCCTGGAGTGTACGGGGGGAGAGTGGCTACACCTTC
TRBJ2-5,TRBV30,NA,NA,CAWSEGGAQETQYF,TGTGCCTGGAGTGAGGGGGGGGCCCAAGAGACCCAGTACTTC
TRBJ2-2,TRBV6-5,NA,NA,CASRQWPRTAGELFF,TGTGCCAGCAGGCAATGGCCCAGGACAGCCGGGGAGCTGTTTTTT
TRBJ2-7,TRBV25-1,NA,NA,CASSSTGYEQYF,TGTGCCAGCAGCTCGACCGGTTACGAGCAGTACTTC
TRBJ2-3,TRBV5-5,few,NA,CASSLGDPTVYTDTQYF,TGTGCCAGCAGCTTGGGGGACCCAACTGTTTACACAGATACGCAGTATTTT
TRBJ1-3,TRBV5-1,NA,TRBD1,CASSTTGGVSGNTIYF,TGCGCCAGCAGCACAACAGGGGGCGTATCTGGAAACACCATATATTTT
TRBJ1-5,TRBV19,once,TRBD1,CASRATGMNQPQHF,TGTGCCAGTAGAGCGACAGGGATGAATCAGCCCCAGCATTTT
TRBJ2-2,TRBV7-9,many,NA,CASSPKIPMNTGELFF,TGTGCCAGCAGCCCCAAAATACCAATGAACACCGGGGAGCTGTTTTTT
TRBJ2-5,TRBV6-2/TRBV6-3,NA,TRBD1,CASSPRDRLETQYF,TGTGCCAGCAGTCCACGGGACAGACTAGAGACCCAGTACTTC
TRBJ2-2,TRBV19,NA,NA,CASSIDRLKNTGELFF,TGTGCCAGTAGTATAGATCGGCTCAAGAACACCGGGGAGCTGTTTTTT
TRBJ2-4,TRBV2,NA,NA,CASSRTNLLHGAKNIQYF,TGTGCCAGCAGCCGCACCAACCTACTACATGGGGCCAAAAACATTCAGTACTTC
TRBJ1-1,TRBV28,NA,TRBD1,CASTRSQGAATEAFF,TGTGCCAGCACCCGGTCCCAGGGGGCCGCTACTGAAGCTTTCTTT
TRBJ2-7,TRBV9,NA,TRBD2,CASSPRTSGANEQYF,TGTGCCAGCAGCCCTAGGACTAGCGGGGCAAACGAGCAGTACTTC
TRBJ2-5,TRBV15,once,NA,CATSRGQLSLQETQYF,TGTGCCACCAGCAGAGGGCAGCTATCCCTCCAAGAGACCCAGTACTTC
TRBJ2-1,TRBV27,NA,TRBD2,CASRTSSGRGGNEQFF,TGTGCCAGCAGGACCTCTAGCGGCCGGGGGGGCAATGAGCAGTTCTTC
TRBJ2-2,TRBV5-1,NA,NA,CASAKRVAGVKSGELFF,TGCGCCAGCGCGAAAAGGGTGGCAGGGGTTAAGTCCGGGGAGCTGTTTTTT
TRBJ1-2,TRBV6-6,few,TRBD1,CASRDTGVNYGYTF,TGTGCCAGCAGGGACACAGGGGTTAACTATGGCTACACCTTC
TRBJ2-1,TRBV21-1,NA,NA,CASRSSGVNEQFF,TGTGCCAGCAGGTCTTCCGGGGTCAATGAGCAGTTCTTC
TRBJ1-1,TRBV10-3,NA,NA,CAISDGQMNTEAFF,TGTGCCATCAGTGATGGACAGATGAACACTGAAGCTTTCTTT
TRBJ1-2,TRBV19,NA,TRBD1,CASSMGQGPPVYGYTF,TGTGCCAGTAGTATGGGACAGGGGCCGCCGGTCTATGGCTACACCTTC
TRBJ1-2,TRBV21-1,NA,NA,CASSKHPRTGGYGYTF,TGTGCCAGCAGCAAACACCCGCGGACAGGGGGCTATGGCTACACCTTC
TRBJ1-2,TRBV30,NA,NA,CAWSVDFDGYTF,TGTGCCTGGAGTGTAGATTTCGATGGCTACACCTTC
TRBJ2-4,TRBV15,once,NA,CATSRVDQNIQYF,TGTGCCACCAGCAGAGTAGATCAAAACATTCAGTACTTC
TRBJ1-1,TRBV2,NA,NA,CASSEMPANTEAFF,TGTGCCAGCAGTGAAATGCCAGCGAACACTGAAGCTTTCTTT
TRBJ1-1,TRBV27,NA,NA,CASSLDDDTEAFF,TGTGCCAGCAGTTTAGACGATGACACTGAAGCTTTCTTT
TRBJ2-7,TRBV27,NA,NA,CASSHRGGEQYF,TGTGCCAGCAGCCATCGTGGGGGCGAGCAGTACTTC
TRBJ2-3,TRBV14,NA,NA,CASSQGGLGADTQYF,TGTGCCAGCAGCCAAGGTGGCTTAGGGGCAGATACGCAGTATTTT
TRBJ1-1,TRBV5-1,NA,TRBD1,CASSLAQGGNTEAFF,TGCGCCAGCAGCTTGGCACAGGGGGGGAACACTGAAGCTTTCTTT
TRBJ2-2,TRBV24-1,NA,NA,CATSDPRPGLSRNTGELFF,TGTGCCACCAGTGATCCCCGACCGGGACTCTCGCGGAACACCGGGGAGCTGTTTTTT